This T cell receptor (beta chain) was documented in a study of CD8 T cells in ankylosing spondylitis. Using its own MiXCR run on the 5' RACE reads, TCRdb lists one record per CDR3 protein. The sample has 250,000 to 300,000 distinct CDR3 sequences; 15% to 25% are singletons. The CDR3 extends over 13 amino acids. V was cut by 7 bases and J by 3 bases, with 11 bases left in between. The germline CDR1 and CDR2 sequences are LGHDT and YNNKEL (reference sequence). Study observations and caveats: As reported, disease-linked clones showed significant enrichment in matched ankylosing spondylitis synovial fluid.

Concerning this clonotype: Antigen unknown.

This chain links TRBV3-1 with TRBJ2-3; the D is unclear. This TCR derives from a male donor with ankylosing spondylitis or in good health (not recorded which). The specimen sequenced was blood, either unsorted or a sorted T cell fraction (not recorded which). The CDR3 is CASTKWETDTQYF. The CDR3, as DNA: TGTGCCAGCACCAAGTGGGAAACAGATACGCAGTATTTT.